Listed below are T cell receptor beta chains from one sample, sequenced in a study of radiotherapy plus CTLA-4 blockade in lung cancer. The repertoire was sequenced with immunoSEQ multiplex PCR; TCRdb's copy has only in-frame clones and lacks some. The sample carries roughly 93,000 clones, more than 75% recorded once. The sample was peripheral blood, taken from a patient treated with radiotherapy plus ipilimumab. These receptors were collected from a human donor with non-small cell lung cancer who had a partial response to radiotherapy plus ipilimumab. Both conserved end residues are part of each CDR3. A D gene is named only where the DNA matches it firmly. Clone size is shown for a subset of rows, as once, few, many or a class of expanded clone.

CASSFRGGTFYEQYF TGTGCCAGCAGCTTTAGGGGGGGTACCTTCTACGAGCAGTACTTC once TRBJ2-7 TRBV7-2 NA 15
CASSLRGDGNTIYF TGTGCCAGCAGCTTAAGAGGAGATGGAAACACCATATATTTT NA TRBJ1-3 TRBV7-3 NA 14
CATSRGLAGSSYEQYF TGTGCCACCAGCAGAGGGCTAGCGGGTAGCTCCTACGAGCAGTACTTC NA TRBJ2-7 TRBV15 TRBD2 16
CASRMVWDRENIQYF TGTGCCAGCAGGATGGTGTGGGACAGGGAAAACATTCAGTACTTC NA TRBJ2-4 TRBV5-4 TRBD1 15
CASSPRQGTSYEQYF TGTGCCAGCAGCCCCAGACAGGGAACCTCCTACGAGCAGTACTTC NA TRBJ2-7 TRBV9 TRBD1 15
CASSSGGGEQFF TGTGCCAGCAGCTCCGGGGGGGGTGAGCAGTTCTTC NA TRBJ2-1 TRBV5-6 TRBD2 12
CASTPIMNTEAFF TGTGCCAGTACCCCTATCATGAACACTGAAGCTTTCTTT once TRBJ1-1 TRBV19 NA 13
CASSLGDGGYTNEKLFF TGTGCCAGCAGCTTAGGGGACGGAGGGTATACTAATGAAAAACTGTTTTTT few TRBJ1-4 TRBV7-9 NA 17
CASSPLHHTNTGELFF TGTGCCAGCTCACCTCTCCACCACACGAACACCGGGGAGCTGTTTTTT once TRBJ2-2 TRBV18 NA 16
CASSFSRTAYSGANVLTF TGTGCCAGCAGCTTTTCTAGGACAGCATACTCTGGGGCCAACGTCCTGACTTTC NA TRBJ2-6 TRBV5-5 NA 18
CASSLLATRSYNEQFF TGTGCCAGCAGTTTACTAGCGACCCGATCCTACAATGAGCAGTTCTTC NA TRBJ2-1 TRBV7-2 TRBD2 16
CASSPEPGPRNQPQHF TGTGCCAGCTCACCAGAGCCAGGGCCGCGCAATCAGCCCCAGCATTTT NA TRBJ1-5 TRBV18 NA 16
CASSQPGGGTDTQYF TGTGCCAGCAGCCAACCGGGGGGCGGGACAGATACGCAGTATTTT NA TRBJ2-3 TRBV28 NA 15
CAWSGRGEQYF TGTGCCTGGAGTGGCAGGGGCGAGCAGTACTTC NA TRBJ2-7 TRBV30 NA 11
CASIGQGKDEQYF TGTGCCAGTATAGGGCAGGGGAAGGACGAGCAGTACTTC NA TRBJ2-7 TRBV19 NA 13
CASSLREGRDEQFF TGTGCCAGTAGTCTGCGGGAGGGCCGCGATGAGCAGTTCTTC NA TRBJ2-1 TRBV19 TRBD2 14
CASSVDQGTYGYTF TGTGCCAGCAGCGTAGATCAGGGCACCTATGGCTACACCTTC few TRBJ1-2 TRBV9 NA 14
CASSLSPGTDTQYF TGTGCCAGCAGCTTAAGTCCGGGCACAGATACGCAGTATTTT NA TRBJ2-3 TRBV7-2 NA 14
CASSLATGKGYGYTF TGCGCCAGCAGCTTAGCTACAGGGAAAGGCTATGGCTACACCTTC NA TRBJ1-2 TRBV5-1 NA 15
CASRTSGSGEQYF TGCGCCAGCAGGACTAGCGGGAGCGGCGAGCAGTACTTC NA TRBJ2-7 TRBV5-1 TRBD2 13